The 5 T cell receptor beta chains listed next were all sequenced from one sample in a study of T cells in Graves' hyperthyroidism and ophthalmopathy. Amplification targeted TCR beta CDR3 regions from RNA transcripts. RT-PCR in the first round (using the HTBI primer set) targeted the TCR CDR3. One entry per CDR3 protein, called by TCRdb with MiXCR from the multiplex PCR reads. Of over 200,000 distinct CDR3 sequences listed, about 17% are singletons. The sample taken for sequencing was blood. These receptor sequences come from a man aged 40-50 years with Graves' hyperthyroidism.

CDR3 coding DNA: TGTGCCAGCTCATCCCGAGGAGCGGGGGGTACCACTGAGCAGTTCTTC. Its protein is CASSSRGAGGTTEQFF. This rearrangement joins TRBV18 to TRBJ2-1, with 9 bases lining up with TRBD2. Germline CDR1 KGHSH, CDR2 LQKENI. Trimming took 5 bases from V and 9 from J; bases not matched to a gene: 14. The CDR3 sequence is 16 residues long.

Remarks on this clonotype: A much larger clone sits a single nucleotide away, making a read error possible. The CDR3 spells CASSFIGSGGVADSQYF. The CDR3 region has the DNA TGTGCCAGCAGTTTTATTGGTAGCGGGGGGGTGGCAGATTCGCAGTATTTT. The V gene is TRBV28, the J gene TRBJ2-3; TRBD2 agrees at 11 bases. This CDR3 comprises 17 residues. CDR1 MDHEN and CDR2 SYDVKM come from the germline V gene.

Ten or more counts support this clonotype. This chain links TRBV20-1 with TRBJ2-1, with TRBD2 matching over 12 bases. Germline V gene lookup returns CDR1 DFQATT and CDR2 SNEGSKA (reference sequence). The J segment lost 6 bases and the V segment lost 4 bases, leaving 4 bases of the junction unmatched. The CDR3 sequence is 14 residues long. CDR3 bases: TGCAGTGCTAAGCTAGCGGGGGGGCGCAATGAGCAGTTCTTC. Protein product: CSAKLAGGRNEQFF.

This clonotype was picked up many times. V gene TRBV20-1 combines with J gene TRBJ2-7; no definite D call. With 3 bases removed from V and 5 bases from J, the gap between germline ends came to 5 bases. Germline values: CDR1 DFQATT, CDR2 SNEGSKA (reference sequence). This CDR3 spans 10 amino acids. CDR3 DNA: TGCAGTGCTAGTCACCACGAGCAGTACTTC. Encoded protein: CSASHHEQYF.

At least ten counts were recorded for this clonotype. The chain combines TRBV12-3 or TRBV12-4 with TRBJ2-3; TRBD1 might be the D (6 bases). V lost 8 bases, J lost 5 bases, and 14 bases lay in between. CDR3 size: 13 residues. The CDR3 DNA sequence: TGTGCCAGCGATCGACAGGCGGAAGATACGCAGTATTTT. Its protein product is CASDRQAEDTQYF.